Below are 20 T cell receptor beta chains sequenced from a single sample in a study of blood T cells in healthy people across ages. Combining a sample-barcoded 5' primer with a J-beta primer mix, a second PCR ran for roughly 6 to 11 cycles. TCRdb analysed the 5' RACE reads with MiXCR anew, one entry per CDR3 protein. This table holds roughly 410,000 distinct CDR3 sequences, 45% to 60% found once. The sequencing input was blood. Receptors originate from a man in his fifties or sixties in good health.

This clonotype was seen repeatedly, ten times or more. A read error is possible here, since a much larger clone lies one base away. This chain uses TRBV10-3 with TRBJ2-5, with 13 bases that match TRBD2. This CDR3 contains 15 residues. The junction had 8 bases not matched to a gene; V was cut back by 2 bases and J by 11 bases. From germline, CDR1 is ENHRY and CDR2 SYGVKD. The CDR3 is CAISERTSGSHEQYF. The CDR3 nucleotides are TGTGCCATCAGTGAGAGGACTAGCGGGAGCCATGAGCAGTACTTC.

This clonotype was detected many times. The chain recombines TRBV29-1 with TRBJ2-1, with 7 bases aligning to TRBD2. This CDR3 has 21 residues. V was pared by 5 bases and J by 1 base, with 26 bases of the junction left unmatched. In germline, CDR1 is SQVTM, CDR2 ANQGSEA. CDR3 nucleotides: TGCAGCGTTAGAAGGAGTGAGGTGTTGGGGGGGATAATGGGGTCCTACAATGAGCAGTTCTTC. It translates to CSVRRSEVLGGIMGSYNEQFF.

This chain connects TRBV5-1 to TRBJ2-7; weak D call: TRBD1 (5 bases). Germline values: CDR1 SGHRS, CDR2 YFSETQ. The CDR3 is 15 residues long. Deletions cut 6 bases from V and 1 base from J, with 17 bases between. In DNA, the CDR3 is TGCGCCAGCAACCAGCTCTTCAGGGAATCCTACGAGCAGTACTTC. It encodes CASNQLFRESYEQYF.

The chain joins TRBV28 to TRBJ2-3; D might be TRBD2 (5 bases). CDR1 and CDR2 (germline): MDHEN, SYDVKM. The ends were cut back, 7 bases at V and 3 bases at J, with 17 bases in the middle. The CDR3 totals 15 residues. The CDR3 loop is CASTSPGKRTDTQYF. In DNA form, the CDR3 reads TGTGCCAGCACTTCCCCCGGGAAGAGGACAGATACGCAGTATTTT.

This clonotype was detected only a few times. The chain recombines TRBV7-6 with TRBJ1-6; D is possibly TRBD1 (6 bases). This CDR3 is built from 14 residues. Trimming stripped 3 bases from V and 8 bases from J, with 11 bases between. CDR1 and CDR2 (germline): SGHVS, FNYEAQ. The CDR3 region has the DNA TGTGCCAGCAGCTTCCGGACAGCCGATTCACCCCTCCACTTT. Its protein is CASSFRTADSPLHF.

Details on this clonotype: It may be a read error: a sequence one base away is much more abundant. The rearrangement uses TRBV21-1 and TRBJ2-1; the D call TRBD1 from the table was never checked on the DNA. TRBV21-1 is deemed a pseudogene. This CDR3 comprises 17 residues. This chain's CDR3 is CASSRPGTYSIRYEQFF. CDR3 sequence (DNA): TGTGCCAGCAGCAGACCTGGGACCTACTCTATTCGCTACGAGCAGTTCTTC.

This clonotype was recorded a few times. This rearrangement joins TRBV12-3 or TRBV12-4 to TRBJ2-7, with TRBD2 identical over 11 bases. V lost 5 bases, J lost 0 bases, and 6 bases stayed unmatched. The CDR3 is made up of 16 amino acids. The CDR3 sequence is CASSPGLAANSYEQYF. The CDR3 nucleotides are TGTGCCAGCAGTCCGGGACTAGCGGCTAACTCCTACGAGCAGTACTTC.

Of note for this clonotype: Relative to the germline gene, one junction end is altered; a read error may explain this. This rearrangement joins TRBV7-3 to TRBJ2-6, with D perhaps matching TRBD1 (5 bases). CDR1 and CDR2 (germline): SGHTA, FQGTGA. There are 17 residues in the CDR3. CDR3 DNA sequence: TGTGCCAGCGGCTTAGGTCAGGGCGGTTCTGGGGCCAACGTCCTGACTTTC. Its translation is CASGLGQGGSGANVLTF.

The chain links TRBV28 to TRBJ2-7; 8 bases map to TRBD2. J was trimmed by 2 bases and V by 1 base; bases with no gene match: 4. Germline lookup yields CDR1 MDHEN and CDR2 SYDVKM. CDR3 length equals 15 residues. CDR3 protein: CASSLSGAGAYEQYF. Written as DNA, the CDR3 is TGTGCCAGCAGTTTATCTGGAGCGGGAGCCTACGAGCAGTACTTC.

V is TRBV5-5 and J is TRBJ2-7; the match to TRBD1 covers 7 bases. This CDR3 has 14 amino acids. Germline CDR1 SGHKS, CDR2 YYEKEE (reference sequence). V was clipped by 4 bases and J by 3 bases; unmatched bases: 7. DNA of the CDR3: TGTGCCAGCAGCCCGGACAGGTGGATCTACGAGCAGTACTTC. Its protein is CASSPDRWIYEQYF. The whole variable domain, filled in from reference TRBV5-5 and TRBJ2-7, reads DAGVTQSPTHLIKTRGQQVTLRCSPISGHKSVSWYQQVLGQGPQFIFQYYEKEERGRGNFPDRFSARQFPNYSSELNVNALLLGDSALYLCASSPDRWIYEQYFGPGTRLTVT.

The chain carries TRBV7-2 and TRBJ2-5; a possible D gene is TRBD2 (5 bases). Trimming cost V 2 bases and J 2 bases, with 21 bases left between them. Germline assignment: CDR1 SGHTA and CDR2 FQGNSA. There are 18 residues in the CDR3. The CDR3 DNA reads TGTGCCAGCAGCTTAAGGGCGGCCCTCCACGGGAAACAAGAGACCCAGTACTTC. Its protein is CASSLRAALHGKQETQYF.

The chain carries TRBV29-1 and TRBJ2-7, with D hard to call. CDR3 length equals 12 residues. The V gene's germline CDR1 is SQVTM and CDR2 ANQGSEA. V lost 5 bases and J 1 base, leaving 9 bases between the germline ends. The CDR3 DNA sequence: TGCAGCGTTTCCATGGGGTCCTACGAGCAGTACTTC. It translates to CSVSMGSYEQYF.

J is TRBJ2-3 and V is TRBV6-4, with 7 positions matching TRBD2. With 0 bases clipped from V and 6 bases from J, the junction kept 3 bases outside the gene matches. The CDR3 totals 14 residues. Germline V gives CDR1 MRHNA, CDR2 SNTAGT. CDR3 DNA: TGTGCCAGCAGTGACTCGGGAGGGCCGGATACGCAGTATTTT. The encoded protein is CASSDSGGPDTQYF.

This chain uses TRBV20-1 with TRBJ2-4, with a tentative D call TRBD2 (6 bases). Near its end, the DNA agrees better with TRBJ2-7, so the J call may be wrong. This CDR3 spans 12 amino acids. CDR1 is DFQATT, CDR2 SNEGSKA, per germline (reference sequence). The CDR3 spells CTRGTRDYEQYF. CDR3 nucleotide sequence: TGCACCCGGGGGACTCGGGACTACGAGCAGTACTTC.

Only a few counts were recorded for this clonotype. This sequence joins TRBV29-1 and TRBJ1-2; 11 bases match TRBD1. CDR3 length: 14 amino acids. J lost 4 bases, V lost 5 bases, and 6 bases had no gene match. Germline-derived CDR1 and CDR2 are SQVTM and ANQGSEA. Here the CDR3 reads CSVQGQGASYGYTF. The CDR3 DNA follows: TGCAGCGTTCAAGGACAGGGGGCCTCCTATGGCTACACCTTC.

This sequence joins TRBV6-2 or TRBV6-3 and TRBJ2-7; possibly TRBD1 for D (5 bases). V lost 8 bases, J lost 2 bases, and 19 bases lay in between. The V gene's germline CDR1 is MNHEY and CDR2 SVGEGT. CDR3 length equals 15 residues. The CDR3 reads CASREWAGSPYEQYF. CDR3 coding DNA: TGTGCCAGCCGTGAGTGGGCAGGGTCACCCTACGAGCAGTACTTC.

The V gene is TRBV12-3 or TRBV12-4, the J gene TRBJ2-7, with TRBD2 matching 14 bases. The J call may be in error: the DNA end matches TRBJ2-5 better. This CDR3 contains 16 residues. CDR3 amino acids: CASSSTSGRARETQYF. The CDR3 coding sequence is TGTGCCAGCAGTTCGACTAGCGGGAGGGCCAGAGAGACCCAGTACTTC.

The rearrangement joins TRBV28 to TRBJ1-1; D unresolved. V was shortened by 0 bases and J by 3 bases, with 8 bases between the two germline ends. The CDR3 covers 14 residues. CDR1 and CDR2 (germline): MDHEN, SYDVKM. As DNA, the CDR3 is TGTGCCAGCAGTTTATGGTCCGTGGACACTGAAGCTTTCTTT. Protein: CASSLWSVDTEAFF.

This sequence joins TRBV29-1 and TRBJ2-4; the D gene is possibly TRBD2 (6 bases). Germline V lookup: CDR1 SQVTM, CDR2 ANQGSEA. V was cut by 5 bases and J by 6 bases, with 11 bases left in between. The CDR3 sequence is 12 residues long. The CDR3 DNA reads TGCAGCGTTAATATCGGGGGAAACATTCAGTACTTC. Protein: CSVNIGGNIQYF.

V gene TRBV28 combines with J gene TRBJ2-3, with a tentative D call TRBD2 (5 bases). Per the germline V gene, CDR1 is MDHEN and CDR2 is SYDVKM. The CDR3 is 13 amino acids. V was clipped by 5 bases and J by 6 bases, with 12 bases between them. CDR3: CASSGRGIDTQYF. In nucleotides, the CDR3 is TGTGCCAGCAGTGGTCGGGGTATCGATACGCAGTATTTT.